This TCR beta chain was documented in a study of cytomegalovirus exposure and HLA in healthy donors. Study-wide results and limits: CMV serostatus alone was available as immune exposure information.

The PCR was carried out with 60 Vbeta primers and 13 Jbeta primers. TCRdb's copy holds only in-frame clones and misses some; the assay was immunoSEQ multiplex PCR. The sample includes tens of thousands of clones, around 79% seen only once; the top ten take about 5.5%. Remarks on this clone: Its antigen is currently unknown.

Trimming took off 0 bases at V and 4 bases at J, with 9 bases between the two ends. CDR1 SGDLS and CDR2 YYNGEE come from the germline V gene. The CDR3 runs to 14 residues. The sequencing input was PBMCs. J is TRBJ2-3 and V is TRBV9; TRBD1 might be the D (6 bases). The sequence came from a male donor in good health and CMV-seropositive. The DNA for the CDR3 is TGTGCCAGCAGCGTAGTTGGGGGCGCAGATACGCAGTATTTT. It yields the protein CASSVVGGADTQYF.